The 18 T cell receptor beta chains below all came from one sample that was sequenced in a study of response to subunit inactivated influenza vaccine. TCRdb reanalysed the RT-PCR reads using MiXCR and keeps one entry per CDR3 protein. Of about 540,000 distinct CDR3 sequences listed, approximately 22% were seen once; the top ten hold around 2.8%. A further study also used this sample, focusing on T cells expressing NK-cell markers. Per that study: cDNA encoding TCR beta was synthesized via 5'RACE template switching incorporating UMIs.

The sequencing used CD4+ T cells sorted from PBMCs, collected roughly 12 days after vaccination. These receptors came from a man aged 50 to 60 who received an inactivated influenza vaccine.

The gene calls are TRBV15 and TRBJ2-7; 7 bases align to TRBD1. Germline trimming cut 0 bases from V and 3 bases from J; bases unmatched to any gene: 5. The CDR3 is made up of 15 amino acids. CDR1 is LNHNV, CDR2 YYDKDF, per germline (reference sequence). The CDR3: CATSRDPAGGYEQYF. CDR3 bases: TGTGCCACCAGCAGAGATCCTGCAGGGGGCTACGAGCAGTACTTC.

This clonotype was seen repeatedly, ten times or more. V and J are TRBV18 and TRBJ2-4, with D possibly matching TRBD1 (6 bases). Trimming cost V 3 bases and J 0 bases, with 18 bases left between them. This CDR3 is 18 amino acids long. Looked up from germline, CDR1 is KGHSH and CDR2 is LQKENI. The CDR3 DNA sequence: TGTGCCAGCTCACCGGACAGCACAGCTTTCCTAGCCAAAAACATTCAGTACTTC. Translated, it gives CASSPDSTAFLAKNIQYF.

There are a few counts of this clonotype. The chain combines TRBV20-1 with TRBJ2-4, with TRBD2 matching 8 bases. The V segment lost 0 bases and the J segment 13 bases; nucleotides outside the gene matches: 8. Germline CDR1 is DFQATT and CDR2 is SNEGSKA (reference sequence). The CDR3 is 13 residues long. The CDR3 spells CSARDLNLAGQYF. In nucleotides, the CDR3 is TGCAGTGCTAGAGACCTCAATCTAGCGGGCCAGTACTTC.

Ten or more counts support this clonotype. The genes are TRBV5-1 and TRBJ1-2; 8 positions agree with TRBD1. CDR1 is SGHRS and CDR2 is YFSETQ in the germline V gene. The CDR3 spans 12 residues. The trim removed 4 bases at V and 7 bases at J, leaving 3 bases unmatched. CDR3: CASSLDRAGYTF. The CDR3 nucleotides read TGCGCCAGCAGCCTGGACAGGGCTGGCTACACCTTC.

This clonotype has a handful of counts. Relative to the germline gene, one junction end is altered; a read error may explain this. The chain employs TRBV7-2 and TRBJ1-5; the D gene is possibly TRBD1 (6 bases). This CDR3 contains 15 residues. CDR1 SGHTA and CDR2 FQGNSA come from the germline V gene. CDR3 nucleotides: TGTGCCAGCACCTTAGGGGGGTCGGTCAATCAGCCCCAGCATTTT. It encodes CASTLGGSVNQPQHF.

This clonotype was picked up a small number of times. V and J are TRBV27 and TRBJ2-2; tentatively, D is TRBD1 (6 bases). V was shortened by 6 bases and J by 3 bases, with 32 bases between the two germline ends. The CDR3 has 21 residues. Germline lookup yields CDR1 MNHEY and CDR2 SMNVEV (reference sequence). The DNA of the CDR3 is TGTGCCAGCAGCCTACGGGCCTACCGGGACACCCGCCCCGCTTACACCGGGGAGCTGTTTTTT. It codes for CASSLRAYRDTRPAYTGELFF.

This clonotype was seen a handful of times. The chain links TRBV4-2 to TRBJ2-5, with a possible D match to TRBD2 (5 bases). The germline CDR1 and CDR2 sequences are LGHNA and YNFKEQ. The CDR3 sequence is 15 residues long. V was cut by 0 bases and J by 0 bases, with 8 bases left in between. CDR3 in DNA: TGTGCCAGCAGCCAAGACCCCGGGGACCAAGAGACCCAGTACTTC. This translates into CASSQDPGDQETQYF.

This clonotype was found many times. The chain employs TRBV5-1 and TRBJ1-2; no clear D. Germline values: CDR1 SGHRS, CDR2 YFSETQ. The CDR3 length is 14 residues. V was shortened by 4 bases and J by 2 bases, with 12 bases between the two germline ends. CDR3 sequence reads: CASSPGDTNYGYTF. The DNA of the CDR3 is TGCGCCAGCAGCCCAGGAGATACCAACTATGGCTACACCTTC.

The chain carries TRBV15 and TRBJ2-5, with D unclear. Trimming took off 3 bases at V and 4 bases at J, with 9 bases between the two ends. The CDR3 spans 13 residues. In germline, CDR1 is LNHNV, CDR2 YYDKDF (reference sequence). The DNA of the CDR3 is TGTGCCACCAGCAGCCCGACAATAGAGACCCAGTACTTC. Translation: CATSSPTIETQYF.

This clonotype was seen only a few times. Here the CDR3 reads CSVDGMWGDTEAFF. CDR3 in DNA: TGCAGCGTTGACGGCATGTGGGGGGACACTGAAGCTTTCTTT. The rearrangement links TRBV29-1 to TRBJ1-1, with TRBD1 as a possible D gene (5 bases). CDR1 and CDR2 (germline): SQVTM, ANQGSEA. The germline V and J ends were trimmed by 3 bases and 3 bases, with 14 bases remaining between them. The CDR3 loop spans 14 amino acids.

The chain couples TRBV4-3 to TRBJ1-6, with a possible D match to TRBD1 (6 bases). V was pared by 1 base and J by 0 bases, with 10 bases between. The CDR3 contains 17 residues. Germline loops: CDR1 LGHNA, CDR2 YSLEER. The CDR3 nucleotides are TGCGCCAGCAGCCAAGCCGGCAGGGGCTCCTATAATTCACCCCTCCACTTT. This encodes CASSQAGRGSYNSPLHF.

Only a few counts were recorded for this clonotype. The genes are TRBV11-2 and TRBJ2-7; D unresolved. There are 11 residues in the CDR3. The V gene lost 2 bases and the J gene lost 7 bases, with 6 bases spanning the gap. Looked up from germline, CDR1 is SGHAT and CDR2 is FQNNGV. CDR3 bases: TGTGCCAGCAGCTTACCCAGGGAGCAGTACTTC. Protein: CASSLPREQYF. Full variable domain (outside the CDR3, taken from reference TRBV11-2 and TRBJ2-7): EAGVAQSPRYKIIEKRQSVAFWCNPISGHATLYWYQQILGQGPKLLIQFQNNGVVDDSQLPKDRFSAERLKGVDSTLKIQPAKLEDSAVYLCASSLPREQYFGPGTRLTVT.

The chain combines TRBV4-3 with TRBJ2-2, with TRBD1 as a possible D gene (6 bases). CDR1 and CDR2 (germline): LGHNA, YSLEER. This CDR3 has 17 residues. Trimming pared 0 bases from V and 5 bases from J, leaving 16 bases between. The CDR3 loop is CASSQDPQGPGTGELFF. As DNA, the CDR3 is TGCGCCAGCAGCCAAGATCCCCAGGGGCCGGGGACCGGGGAGCTGTTTTTT.

A note on this clonotype: A much larger clone differs by one base, so this may be a read error. The CDR3 reads CASSLADTEQFF. Here the CDR3 DNA reads TGTGCCAGCAGCTTAGCGGACACTGAGCAGTTCTTC. This rearrangement joins TRBV7-8 to TRBJ2-1; D possibly corresponds to TRBD1 (5 bases). The CDR3 covers 12 residues. Per germline, CDR1 SGHVS and CDR2 FQNEAQ. Between the trimmed V and J ends, which lost 0 bases and 9 bases, there was a span of 6 bases.

V is TRBV12-3 or TRBV12-4 and J is TRBJ2-2; possible D gene TRBD2, 5 bases. Trimming shortened V by 5 bases and J by 4 bases, and 11 bases separated the two germline ends. This CDR3 region has 14 residues. The CDR3 spells CASSRPGSTGELFF. CDR3 DNA sequence: TGTGCCAGCAGTCGTCCGGGGTCCACCGGGGAGCTGTTTTTT.

With regard to this clonotype: A junction boundary mismatches the germline segment, possibly from a read error. The chain has TRBV3-1 and TRBJ1-5; no reliable D call. Per germline, CDR1 LGHDT and CDR2 YNNKEL (reference sequence). The CDR3 is 14 residues long. The CDR3 loop is CASSPRISDQPQHF. The CDR3 DNA sequence: TGTGCCAGCAGCCCGCGGATTAGCGATCAGCCCCAGCATTTT.

This clonotype was recorded a few times. This chain uses TRBV20-1 with TRBJ2-2; 8 nucleotides match TRBD1. The CDR3 covers 16 residues. CDR1 is DFQATT, CDR2 SNEGSKA, per germline (reference sequence). The ends lost 1 base at V and 5 bases at J; junction bases unmatched: 9. The CDR3 nucleotides read TGCAGTGCTAGAGCTAACAGGGGGTCGTGGACCGGGGAGCTGTTTTTT. Encoded protein: CSARANRGSWTGELFF.

CDR3 protein: CASSVEAGAQDTQYF. The CDR3, as DNA: TGTGCCAGCAGCGTAGAAGCGGGGGCTCAAGATACGCAGTATTTT. The chain employs TRBV9 and TRBJ2-3, with 8 bases fitting TRBD2. V trimming: 0 bases; J trimming: 5 bases; junction bases outside the gene matches: 5. The germline V gene has CDR1 SGDLS and CDR2 YYNGEE. This CDR3 is 15 amino acids long.